Below, 10 T cell receptor beta chains from the same sample are listed, as sequenced in a study of brain T cells in children with intractable seizures. The data were produced by immunoSEQ multiplex PCR, yet TCRdb's version contains in-frame clones alone and is incomplete. The table includes 80,000 or so clones, 90% to 95% detected once. The source material was peripheral blood, sampled at surgery. These receptors were obtained from a girl aged 2 to 9 with Rasmussen encephalitis and intractable seizures.

CDR3 DNA sequence: TGTGCCAGCAGCTGGGACTACGAGGATACGCAGTATTTT. As protein: CASSWDYEDTQYF. The chain uses TRBV7-9 and TRBJ2-3; TRBD2 matches 7 bases. The CDR3 sequence is 13 residues long. V was pared by 4 bases and J by 6 bases, with 4 bases of the junction left unmatched. Germline lookup yields CDR1 SEHNR and CDR2 FQNEAQ (reference sequence).

The rearrangement joins TRBV7-9 to TRBJ2-3; D call uncertain. The CDR3 extends over 18 amino acids. Germline-derived CDR1 and CDR2 are SEHNR and FQNEAQ (reference sequence). V was cut by 6 bases and J by 2 bases, with 24 bases left in between. Written as DNA, the CDR3 is TGTGCCAGCAGGACCCCCAAAGAAGGGATACACACCACAGATACGCAGTATTTT. Translated: CASRTPKEGIHTTDTQYF.

The V gene is TRBV4-2, the J gene TRBJ2-2; TRBD2 agrees at 10 bases. CDR1 is LGHNA and CDR2 is YNFKEQ in the germline V gene. V dropped 0 bases and J dropped 2; count of bases not matched to a gene: 3. This CDR3 has 17 amino acids. CDR3 in amino acids: CASSQDSSGGNTGELFF. DNA for the CDR3: TGTGCCAGCAGCCAAGATTCTAGCGGGGGTAACACCGGGGAGCTGTTTTTT.

This chain links TRBV19 with TRBJ1-6, with D hard to call. V was clipped by 3 bases and J by 9 bases, with 12 bases between them. The CDR3 is 14 amino acids. Germline CDR1 LNHDA, CDR2 SQIVND (reference sequence). DNA for the CDR3: TGTGCCAGTAGTATCCAGGCCAATGCTTCACCCCTCCACTTT. The encoded protein is CASSIQANASPLHF. Based on the CDR3 plus reference TRBV19 and TRBJ1-6, the full variable domain is DGGITQSPKYLFRKEGQNVTLSCEQNLNHDAMYWYRQDPGQGLRLIYYSQIVNDFQKGDIAEGYSVSREKKESFPLTVTSAQKNPTAFYLCASSIQANASPLHFGNGTRLTVT.

A single count supports this clone. V and J are TRBV7-9 and TRBJ2-1; D call uncertain. Germline loops: CDR1 SEHNR, CDR2 FQNEAQ (reference sequence). Trimming took 3 bases from V and 4 from J, leaving 7 bases between them. The length of the CDR3 is 13 residues. The CDR3 loop is CASSLVRYNEQFF. CDR3 bases: TGTGCCAGCAGCTTGGTACGGTACAATGAGCAGTTCTTC.

V usage is TRBV10-3 and J usage is TRBJ1-2; maybe TRBD1 (5 bases). CDR1 is ENHRY, CDR2 SYGVKD, per germline. The CDR3 sequence is 12 residues long. Deletions cut 5 bases from V and 4 bases from J, with 8 bases between. CDR3 bases: TGTGCCATCAGTCGGGGCCTCTATGGCTACACCTTC. The encoded protein is CAISRGLYGYTF.

The chain links TRBV7-2 to TRBJ1-1; the D is unclear. V lost 4 bases and J lost 11, with 14 bases in between. This CDR3 has 12 amino acids. Germline V gives CDR1 SGHTA, CDR2 FQGNSA. Written as DNA, the CDR3 is TGTGCCAGCAGCTACGGCCTGGGGATCGCTTTCTTT. Amino acid sequence: CASSYGLGIAFF.

V usage is TRBV9 and J usage is TRBJ2-1; D is unresolved. Trimming cost V 4 bases and J 5 bases, with 13 bases left between them. The CDR3 is 14 amino acids. CDR1 and CDR2 from the germline V gene are SGDLS and YYNGEE. This CDR3 is CASSSPGRNNEQFF. CDR3 bases: TGTGCCAGCAGCTCCCCAGGTCGGAACAATGAGCAGTTCTTC.

The J gene is TRBJ2-3, the V gene TRBV5-5, with TRBD2 matching over 10 bases. Per the germline V gene, CDR1 is SGHKS and CDR2 is YYEKEE (reference sequence). The CDR3 covers 16 residues. Losses at the gene ends were 0 bases for V and 6 bases for J; bases not matched to a gene: 7. The DNA of the CDR3 is TGTGCCAGCAGCTTGGGACTAGCGGGCACCTTGGATACGCAGTATTTT. It yields the protein CASSLGLAGTLDTQYF.

This chain links TRBV6-6 with TRBJ1-4, with 8 bases that match TRBD1. The germline V gene has CDR1 MNHNY and CDR2 SVGAGI (reference sequence). V trimming: 0 bases; J trimming: 4 bases; junction bases outside the gene matches: 4. The CDR3 is 16 residues long. CDR3 sequence reads: CASSYSLDRVNEKLFF. DNA of the CDR3: TGTGCCAGCAGTTACTCGTTGGACAGGGTTAATGAAAAACTGTTTTTT.